One sample yielded the 11 T cell receptor beta chains listed below, sequenced in a study of metastatic and nonmetastatic thyroid tumors (dated by TCRdb to the early 2020s). No treatment had been received by any patient before thyroid surgery. Preparation of the library involved PCR. Instrument on record: Illumina HiSeq 4000. TCRdb trimmed public reads at Q25 via fastp, called clones via MiXCR and kept in-frame beta chains. This sample gives roughly 27,000 clones in total; 13% of them show up just once. The ten largest clones capture around 5% of the sample. Sequenced sample: blood. The receptor source for this set is a female donor with papillary thyroid cancer or a benign thyroid nodule (not recorded which). Some clones in this sample may be carry-over from other donors' samples.

The table lists this clone with many counts. The chain uses TRBV4-1 and TRBJ2-2, with 12 nucleotides matching TRBD2. The V and J ends lost 1 base and 5 bases, in that order; junction bases with no gene match: 11. The CDR3 is 19 residues long. Per germline, CDR1 MGHRA and CDR2 YSYEKL. CDR3 in amino acids: CASSQGGASGRANTGELFF. The CDR3 DNA reads TGCGCCAGCAGCCAAGGAGGGGCTAGCGGGAGGGCTAATACCGGGGAGCTGTTTTTT.

This clone has ten or more counts. The genes are TRBV7-2 and TRBJ2-1; D remains ambiguous. V was trimmed by 1 base and J by 2 bases, leaving 12 bases between them. CDR1 is SGHTA and CDR2 is FQGNSA in the germline V gene. The CDR3 runs 16 residues. This CDR3 is CASSLVGVATYNEQFF. CDR3 nucleotides: TGTGCCAGCAGCTTAGTAGGTGTGGCGACCTACAATGAGCAGTTCTTC.

The CDR3 sequence: CARIWDSPLTYGYTF. CDR3 sequence (DNA): TGTGCCAGAATCTGGGACAGCCCTCTTACCTATGGCTACACCTTC. The V gene is TRBV6-2 or TRBV6-3, the J gene TRBJ1-2, with 7 bases identical to TRBD1. Germline CDR1 MNHEY, CDR2 SVGEGT. J lost 4 bases, V lost 9 bases, and 14 bases had no gene match. This CDR3 spans 15 amino acids.

The CDR3 loop reads CAWNHESPAYEQYF. The DNA for the CDR3 is TGTGCCTGGAATCATGAGTCCCCCGCCTACGAGCAGTACTTC. V usage is TRBV30 and J usage is TRBJ2-7; the D is unclear. Germline V gene sequence: CDR1 GTSNPN, CDR2 SVGIG (reference sequence). The CDR3 is made up of 14 amino acids. V dropped 4 bases and J dropped 2 bases, with 15 bases sitting between them.

At least ten counts were recorded for this clone. This chain joins TRBV5-6 and TRBJ1-2; D call uncertain. Trimming shortened V by 2 bases and J by 4 bases, and 18 bases separated the two germline ends. Germline values: CDR1 SGHDT, CDR2 YYEEEE. The CDR3 totals 16 residues. The CDR3 sequence is CASSFNPVGGVYGYTF. CDR3 coding DNA: TGTGCCAGCAGCTTCAACCCCGTCGGAGGCGTCTATGGCTACACCTTC. Based on the CDR3 plus reference TRBV5-6 and TRBJ1-2, the full variable domain is DAGVTQSPTHLIKTRGQQVTLRCSPKSGHDTVSWYQQALGQGPQFIFQYYEEEERQRGNFPDRFSGHQFPNYSSELNVNALLLGDSALYLCASSFNPVGGVYGYTFGSGTRLTVV.

This clone was seen at least ten times. The chain joins TRBV25-1 to TRBJ1-4; D not resolved. The V end was cut by 3 bases, the J end by 8 bases, with 16 bases between. The CDR3 consists of 15 residues. The V gene's germline CDR1 is MGHDK and CDR2 SYGVNS. The chain's CDR3 is CASSDPDGGGEKLFF. CDR3 nucleotides: TGTGCCAGCAGTGATCCGGACGGTGGAGGAGAAAAACTGTTTTTT.

In its sample, this clone was seen many times. In DNA, the CDR3 is TGTGCCAGCAGCTTAGGTCAGGGGACCGGGGAGCTGTTTTTT. Translating it yields CASSLGQGTGELFF. The chain has TRBV7-9 and TRBJ2-2, with a tentative D call TRBD1 (6 bases). The germline V gene encodes CDR1 SEHNR and CDR2 FQNEAQ (reference sequence). The V end was cut by 1 base, the J end by 5 bases, with 8 bases between. The CDR3 is 14 amino acids. The full variable domain, its missing parts supplied by reference TRBV7-9 and TRBJ2-2, is DTGVSQNPRHKITKRGQNVTFRCDPISEHNRLYWYRQTLGQGPEFLTYFQNEAQLEKSRLLSDRFSAERPKGSFSTLEIQRTEQGDSAMYLCASSLGQGTGELFFGEGSRLTVL.

By proportion, this clone is medium-sized. CDR3 DNA: TGTGCCAGCCACCCCACCACCCAGCAGAGAAGGACCGGGGAGCTGTTTTTT. The encoded protein is CASHPTTQQRRTGELFF. The chain has TRBV9 and TRBJ2-2, with D unresolved. V gave up 7 bases and J gave up 5 bases, with 24 bases separating them. Germline V lookup: CDR1 SGDLS, CDR2 YYNGEE. This CDR3 has 17 residues.

This clone was recorded at least ten times. The V gene is TRBV27, the J gene TRBJ2-2; D remains unclear. Germline-derived CDR1 and CDR2 are MNHEY and SMNVEV (reference sequence). V was clipped by 0 bases and J by 6 bases, with 5 bases between them. This CDR3 is built from 13 residues. The CDR3 DNA is TGTGCCAGCAGTTTATCGAATGCCGGGGAGCTGTTTTTT. It translates to CASSLSNAGELFF.

This clone was detected ten times or more. V gene TRBV2 combines with J gene TRBJ2-3, with D perhaps TRBD2 (5 bases). The CDR3 totals 15 residues. The ends were cut back, 5 bases at V and 0 bases at J, with 12 bases in the middle. Germline CDR1 reads SNHLY; CDR2 reads FYNNEI. The CDR3 bases are TGTGCCAGCAGTCCACGGACTTTTAGCACAGATACGCAGTATTTT. It is translated as CASSPRTFSTDTQYF.

This clone is labeled as medium-sized. The chain couples TRBV20-1 to TRBJ1-6; no reliable D call. The CDR3 is made up of 13 amino acids. Germline V gives CDR1 DFQATT, CDR2 SNEGSKA (reference sequence). Deletions cut 0 bases from V and 8 bases from J, with 8 bases between. For the CDR3, the DNA is TGCAGTGCTAGAGATGTTGCCGATTCACCCCTCCACTTT. Protein sequence: CSARDVADSPLHF.